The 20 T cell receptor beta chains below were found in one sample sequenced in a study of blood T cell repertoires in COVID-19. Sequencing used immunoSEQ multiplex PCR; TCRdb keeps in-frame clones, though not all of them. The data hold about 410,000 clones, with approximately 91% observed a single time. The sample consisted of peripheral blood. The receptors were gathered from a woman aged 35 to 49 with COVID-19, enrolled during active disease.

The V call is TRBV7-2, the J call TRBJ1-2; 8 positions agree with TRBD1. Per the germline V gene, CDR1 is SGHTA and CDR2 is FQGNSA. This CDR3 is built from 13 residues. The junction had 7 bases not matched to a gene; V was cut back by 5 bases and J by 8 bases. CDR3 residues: CASSPRTGSGYTF. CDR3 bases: TGTGCCAGCAGCCCTCGGACAGGGAGCGGCTACACCTTC.

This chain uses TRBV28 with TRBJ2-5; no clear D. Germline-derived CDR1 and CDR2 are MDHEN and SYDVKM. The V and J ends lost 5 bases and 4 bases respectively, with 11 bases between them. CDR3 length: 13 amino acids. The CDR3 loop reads CASSHPVRETQYF. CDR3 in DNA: TGTGCCAGCAGTCACCCGGTTCGAGAGACCCAGTACTTC.

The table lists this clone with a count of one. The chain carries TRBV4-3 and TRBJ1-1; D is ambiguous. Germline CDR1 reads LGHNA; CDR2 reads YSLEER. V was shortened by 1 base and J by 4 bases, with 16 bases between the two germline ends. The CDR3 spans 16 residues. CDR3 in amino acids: CASSQVVSGYGTEAFF. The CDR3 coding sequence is TGCGCCAGCAGCCAAGTTGTGTCGGGGTATGGCACTGAAGCTTTCTTT.

CDR3 DNA sequence: TGTGCCAGCAGTTCCCTAGGGGGCTATAATTCACCCCTCCACTTT. Amino acid sequence: CASSSLGGYNSPLHF. The chain is built from TRBV7-9 and TRBJ1-6; D may be TRBD1 (6 bases). Germline-derived CDR1 and CDR2 are SEHNR and FQNEAQ (reference sequence). The CDR3 loop spans 15 amino acids. V lost 6 bases and J 3 bases, leaving 12 bases between the germline ends.

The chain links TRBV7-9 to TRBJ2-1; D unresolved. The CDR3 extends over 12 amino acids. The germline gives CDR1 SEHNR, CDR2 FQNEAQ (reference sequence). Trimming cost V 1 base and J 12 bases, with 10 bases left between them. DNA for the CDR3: TGTGCCAGCAGCTTAGGACTTACCCGGCAGTTCTTC. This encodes CASSLGLTRQFF.

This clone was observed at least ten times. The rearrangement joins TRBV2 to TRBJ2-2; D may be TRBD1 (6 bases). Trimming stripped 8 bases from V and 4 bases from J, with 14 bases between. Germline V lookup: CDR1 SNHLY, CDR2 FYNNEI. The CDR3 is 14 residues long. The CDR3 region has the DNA TGTGCCAGCGGACGGGACATCACCACCGGGGAGCTGTTTTTT. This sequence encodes CASGRDITTGELFF. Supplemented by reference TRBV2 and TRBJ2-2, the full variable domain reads EPEVTQTPSHQVTQMGQEVILRCVPISNHLYFYWYRQILGQKVEFLVSFYNNEISEKSEIFDDQFSVERPDGSNFTLKIRSTKLEDSAMYFCASGRDITTGELFFGEGSRLTVL.

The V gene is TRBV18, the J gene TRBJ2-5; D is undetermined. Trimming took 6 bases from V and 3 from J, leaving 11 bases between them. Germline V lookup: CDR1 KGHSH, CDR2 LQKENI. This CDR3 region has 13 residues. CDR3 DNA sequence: TGTGCCAGCTCGCTGTATCAGGAAGAGACCCAGTACTTC. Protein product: CASSLYQEETQYF.

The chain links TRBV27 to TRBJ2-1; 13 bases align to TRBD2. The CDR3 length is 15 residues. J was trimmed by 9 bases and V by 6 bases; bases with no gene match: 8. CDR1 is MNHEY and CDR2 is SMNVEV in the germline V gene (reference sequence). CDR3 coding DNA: TGTGCCAGCAGACTAACTAGCGGGAGGGCCGGTGAGCAGTTCTTC. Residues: CASRLTSGRAGEQFF.

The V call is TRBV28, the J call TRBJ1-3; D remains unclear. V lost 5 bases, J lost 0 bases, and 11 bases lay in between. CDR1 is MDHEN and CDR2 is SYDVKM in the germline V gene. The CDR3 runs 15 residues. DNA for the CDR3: TGTGCCAGCAGTCTTGAAGCGGCCTCTGGAAACACCATATATTTT. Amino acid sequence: CASSLEAASGNTIYF.

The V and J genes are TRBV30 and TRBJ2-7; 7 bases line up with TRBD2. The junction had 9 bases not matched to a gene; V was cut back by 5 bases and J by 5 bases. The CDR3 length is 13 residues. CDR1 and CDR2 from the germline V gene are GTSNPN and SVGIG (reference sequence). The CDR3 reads CAWGAGNWNEQYF. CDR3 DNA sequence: TGTGCCTGGGGAGCGGGGAACTGGAACGAGCAGTACTTC.

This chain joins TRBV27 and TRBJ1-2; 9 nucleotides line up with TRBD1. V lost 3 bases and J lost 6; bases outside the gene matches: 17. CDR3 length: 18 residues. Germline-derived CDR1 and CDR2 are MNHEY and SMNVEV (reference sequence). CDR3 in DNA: TGTGCCAGCAGTTTCCGCCCCGCCACCGGGACAGGGATGGATGGCTACACCTTC. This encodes CASSFRPATGTGMDGYTF.

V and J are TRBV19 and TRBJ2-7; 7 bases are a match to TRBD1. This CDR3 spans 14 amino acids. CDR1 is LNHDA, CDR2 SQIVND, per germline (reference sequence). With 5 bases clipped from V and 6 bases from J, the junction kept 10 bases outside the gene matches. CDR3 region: CASSEFRQGSEQYF. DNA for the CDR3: TGTGCCAGTAGTGAGTTTAGACAGGGAAGCGAGCAGTACTTC.

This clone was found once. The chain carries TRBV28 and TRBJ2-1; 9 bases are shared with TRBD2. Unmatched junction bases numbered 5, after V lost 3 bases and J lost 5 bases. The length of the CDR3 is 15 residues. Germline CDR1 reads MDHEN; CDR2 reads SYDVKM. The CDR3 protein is CASSFIRLADNEQFF. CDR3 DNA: TGTGCCAGCAGTTTCATAAGACTAGCGGACAATGAGCAGTTCTTC.

CDR3 bases: TGCGCCAGCAGCCCAGGGCGGGGACCCGTCTCGGGTGAGCAGTTCTTC. It specifies CASSPGRGPVSGEQFF. The V gene is TRBV5-1, the J gene TRBJ2-1; a weak D match, TRBD2 (6 bases). V lost 4 bases and J lost 9, with 23 bases in between. Germline lookup yields CDR1 SGHRS and CDR2 YFSETQ. The CDR3 is made up of 16 amino acids.

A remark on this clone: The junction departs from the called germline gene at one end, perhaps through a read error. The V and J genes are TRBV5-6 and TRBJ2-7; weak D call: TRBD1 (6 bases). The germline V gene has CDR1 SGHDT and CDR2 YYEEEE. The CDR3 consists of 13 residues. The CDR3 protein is CASRDRDTSQEDF. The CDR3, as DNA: TGTGCCAGCCGAGATCGGGACACTTCGCAGGAGGACTTC.

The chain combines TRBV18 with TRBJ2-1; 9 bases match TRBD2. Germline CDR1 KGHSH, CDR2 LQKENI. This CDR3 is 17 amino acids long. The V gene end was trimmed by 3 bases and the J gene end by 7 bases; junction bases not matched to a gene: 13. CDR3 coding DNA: TGTGCCAGCTCACCGGGCTCCCTAGCGGGGACGAAAAATGAGCAGTTCTTC. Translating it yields CASSPGSLAGTKNEQFF.

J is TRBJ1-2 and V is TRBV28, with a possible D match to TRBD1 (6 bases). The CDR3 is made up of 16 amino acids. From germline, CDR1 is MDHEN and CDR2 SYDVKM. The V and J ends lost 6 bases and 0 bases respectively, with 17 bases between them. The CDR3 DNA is TGTGCCAGCAGCTCCCCCGGGGGGGGCGCTAACTATGGCTACACCTTC. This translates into CASSSPGGGANYGYTF.

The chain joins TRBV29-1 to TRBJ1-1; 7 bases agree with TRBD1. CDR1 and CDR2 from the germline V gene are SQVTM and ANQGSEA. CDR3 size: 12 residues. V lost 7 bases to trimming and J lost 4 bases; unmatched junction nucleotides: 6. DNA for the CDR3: TGCAGCGGACAGGGTGGGGGCACTGAAGCTTTCTTT. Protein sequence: CSGQGGGTEAFF.

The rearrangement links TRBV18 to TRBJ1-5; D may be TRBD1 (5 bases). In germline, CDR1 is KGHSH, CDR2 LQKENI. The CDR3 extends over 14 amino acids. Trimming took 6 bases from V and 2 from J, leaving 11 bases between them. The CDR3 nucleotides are TGTGCCAGCTCGTCGGGGGATGGCAATCAGCCCCAGCATTTT. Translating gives CASSSGDGNQPQHF.

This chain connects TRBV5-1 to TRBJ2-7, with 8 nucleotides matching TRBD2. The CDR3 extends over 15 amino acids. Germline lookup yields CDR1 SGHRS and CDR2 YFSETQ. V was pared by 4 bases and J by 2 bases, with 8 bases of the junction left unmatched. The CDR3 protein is CASSQGLAGTYEQYF. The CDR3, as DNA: TGCGCCAGCAGCCAGGGGCTAGCGGGTACCTACGAGCAGTACTTC.